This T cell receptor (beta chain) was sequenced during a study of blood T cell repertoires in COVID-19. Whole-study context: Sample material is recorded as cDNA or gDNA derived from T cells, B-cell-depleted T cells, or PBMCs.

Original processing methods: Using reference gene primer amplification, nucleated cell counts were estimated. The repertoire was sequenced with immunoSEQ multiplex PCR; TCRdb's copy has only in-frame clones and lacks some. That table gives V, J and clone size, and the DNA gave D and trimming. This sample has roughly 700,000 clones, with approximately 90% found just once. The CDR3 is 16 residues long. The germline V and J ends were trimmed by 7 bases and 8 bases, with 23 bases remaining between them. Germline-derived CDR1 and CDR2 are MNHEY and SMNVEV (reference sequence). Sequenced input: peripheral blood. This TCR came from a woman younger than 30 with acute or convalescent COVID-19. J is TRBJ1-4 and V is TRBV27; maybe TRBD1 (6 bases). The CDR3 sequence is CASKGARGRRDEKLFF. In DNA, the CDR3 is TGTGCCAGCAAAGGGGCCAGGGGCAGAAGAGACGAAAAACTGTTTTTT.